This T cell receptor (beta chain) was captured in a study of blood T cell repertoires in COVID-19. For the study at large: Some COVID-19 samples were acute and others convalescent; all came from the United States, Italy and Spain. Sources were T cells, B-cell-depleted T cells, or PBMCs; the material itself was cDNA or gDNA.

In regard to this clone: The sample has other DNA sequences that encode this CDR3 too.

Trimming stripped 3 bases from V and 2 bases from J, with 26 bases between. The germline CDR1 and CDR2 sequences are MDHEN and SYDVKM. The CDR3 is 19 residues long. Authors' analysis steps: Researchers report that nucleated cell counts were estimated from reference gene primer amplification. Only in-frame clones appear in the TCRdb table, and some are missing; sequencing was by immunoSEQ multiplex PCR. The DNA was the basis for D and trimming; V, J and clone size are from that table. The table shows 93,000 or so clones, with roughly 90% occurring only once. The rearrangement uses TRBV28 and TRBJ2-7; D perhaps matches TRBD2 (5 bases). The sequenced material came from peripheral blood. The TCR was taken from a human donor in a cohort sampled during active COVID-19. The DNA of the CDR3 is TGTGCCAGCAGTTTTAGTAGTTCTGGGGAGAAGACACTAACCTACGAGCAGTACTTC. This encodes CASSFSSSGEKTLTYEQYF.